This T cell receptor (beta chain) was sequenced for a study of OX40 agonist ivuxolimab in advanced cancers. Broadly, across the study: Ivuxolimab, which targeted the costimulatory receptor OX40 (CD134), was an agonistic, fully human IgG2 monoclonal antibody. Intravenous ivuxolimab was administered to patients every 2 weeks at six dose levels: 0.01, 0.1, 0.3, 1.5, 3 and 10 mg/kg. Of the roughly 54 patients in dose escalation, 19 had hepatocellular carcinoma, some 15 had melanoma, 9 had renal cell carcinoma and 9 had head and neck cancer. In the dose-escalation cohort, more than 75% of patients were male, and the mean age was around 60 years, with a range of about 20 to 90. Patients were allowed to have had prior anti-PD-1, anti-PD-L1 or anti-CTLA-4 therapy, and approximately 40% of the dose-escalation patients had previously received checkpoint inhibitors. Partial responses occurred in three dose-escalation patients: two with cutaneous melanoma and one with hepatocellular carcinoma. Peripheral TCRbeta sequencing aimed to test whether ivuxolimab altered TCR sequence diversity and caused clonal T-cell expansion. The paper describes the monotherapy dose-escalation part (N of about 52 patients) of the phase I trial of ivuxolimab. General findings and caveats noted by the study authors: Low levels of normalized T-cell clonal expansion were also seen in some patients who did not respond. The antigen specificity of the peripheral T cells that underwent clonal expansion was not determined. After ivuxolimab, CD8+ T cells had more expanded clones than CD4+ T cells on average. In the 0.1-3.0 mg/kg groups, partial responders had among the lowest normalized peripheral clonal expansion, particularly in CD8+ T cells. Clonal expansion of both CD4+ and CD8+ blood T cells was observed from baseline to week 6 at doses 0.1 to 3.0 mg/kg.

V is cut back by 0 bases and J by 14 bases, with 7 bases in the junction unmatched. Looking up the germline V gene yields CDR1 SGHDT and CDR2 YYEEEE. Including the terminal cysteine and phenylalanine, the CDR3 comprises 13 residues. Here the CDR3 DNA is all that survives: 39 bases in frame from base 1. Patients with a history of autoimmune disease or receiving systemic immunosuppression were excluded from the trial. Peripheral blood for TCR sequencing was collected from all dose cohorts at baseline, on cycle 4 day 1, and on cycle 7 day 1. Samples were obtained from an open-label, multicenter, first-in-human phase I dose-escalation trial of ivuxolimab. The trial enrolled adults with locally advanced or metastatic head and neck squamous cell, hepatocellular, melanoma or renal cell carcinoma. Before TCR sequencing, CD4+ T cells and CD8+ T cells from peripheral blood were sorted into separate populations.

Genomic DNA was extracted from sorted cells for sequencing of the TCRbeta CDR3 region. The immunoSEQ Assay was used to sequence the TCRbeta CDR3 regions. TCRdb holds this immuneACCESS table with in-frame rearrangements only. Some clones are missing; in checked studies, unresolved V genes explain under half, and the rest has no known cause. This sample is represented by tens of thousands of clones; 80% of them were singletons. The ten largest make up around 4.2% of the sample. As to this clone: Its antigen specificity is not known. No clone much larger than this one lies a single base away; base qualities are absent.

This clonotype originated in an adult with an advanced solid tumor such as melanoma, head and neck, liver or kidney cancer. The rearranged segments are TRBV5-6 and TRBJ2-1, with TRBD2 matching 8 junction bases. Sequenced here: CD4+ or CD8+ T cells sorted from blood, sampled in a trial of the OX40 agonist ivuxolimab. The base sequence is TGTGCCAGCAGCTTGGAGCGGGGGCCGAGGGAGTTCTTC. Its translation is CASSLERGPREFF.